One T cell receptor beta chain is described in this entry. Antigen unknown. TCRdb independently ran MiXCR on the 5' RACE reads; one entry per CDR3 protein. The profile covers about 110,000 distinct CDR3 sequences, with 10% to 12% appearing a single time and less than 25% taken by the ten largest. Time point reported: blood at routine non-recurrence follow-up after resection. Material for sequencing was whole RNA from tumor, nontumor lung or frozen PBMC, left unsorted. With V trimmed by 6 bases and J by 9 bases, 8 bases remained unmatched. The CDR3 spans 14 residues. The data were taken from a study of spatial heterogeneity in lung cancer. Across the study: Taken at a median of about 2 years after resection, follow-up PBMC samples underwent sequencing when available.

Findings and limits, study-wide: Blood carried ubiquitous expanded tumor TCRs more at resection than follow-up.

The chain combines TRBV12-3 or TRBV12-4 with TRBJ2-1; 10 nucleotides line up with TRBD1. Source: PBMCs, taken at follow-up. The TCR was taken from a female donor with early-stage non-small cell lung cancer. CDR3 in DNA: TGTGCCAGCAGCGGGACAGGGGAAAGCAGTGAGCAGTTCTTC. As protein: CASSGTGESSEQFF.